This T cell receptor (beta chain) was observed in a study of CD8 T cells in Susac syndrome. Included as multiple sclerosis controls were treatment-naive patients who had stable or active relapsing-remitting disease. When the RNA was reverse transcribed, random hexamers were used with an input of roughly 0.45 to 1 ug. Each CDR3 protein is one row after TCRdb ran MiXCR on the immunoSEQ multiplex PCR reads. The sample yields some 300,000 distinct CDR3 sequences, 75% to 90% seen once. The CDR3 extends over 16 amino acids. V gave up 9 bases and J gave up 2 bases, with 20 bases separating them. Per the germline V gene, CDR1 is MNHEY and CDR2 is SMNVEV (reference sequence).

J is TRBJ1-3 and V is TRBV27; D is possibly TRBD1 (6 bases). The TCR was taken from a human donor with multiple sclerosis. Material for sequencing was CD8+ T cells from PBMCs. In nucleotides, the CDR3 is TGTGCCAGTCAACCCCTACAGGGCGGTCCTGGAAACACCATATATTTT. Translated, it gives CASQPLQGGPGNTIYF.